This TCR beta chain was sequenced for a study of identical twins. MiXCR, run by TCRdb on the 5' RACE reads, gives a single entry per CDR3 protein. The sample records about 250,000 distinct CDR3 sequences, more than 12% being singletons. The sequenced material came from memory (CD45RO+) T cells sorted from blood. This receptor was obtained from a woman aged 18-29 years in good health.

The DNA of the CDR3 is TGCGCCAGCAGCTCCGTCGGGTCCAACTACGAGCAGTACTTC. Translating gives CASSSVGSNYEQYF. The chain couples TRBV5-1 to TRBJ2-7; D gene uncertain. The CDR3 contains 14 residues. Deletions cut 3 bases from V and 3 bases from J, with 13 bases between. Per the germline V gene, CDR1 is SGHRS and CDR2 is YFSETQ.